The 13 T cell receptor beta chains reported below all come from one sample, sequenced in a study of blood T cell repertoires in COVID-19. Sequencing was performed with immunoSEQ multiplex PCR; in TCRdb, only in-frame clones are kept and a portion is missing. The profile covers about 350,000 clones, with 70% to 90% appearing a single time and about 7% taken by the ten largest. Material: peripheral blood. The receptors shown here come from an older woman with COVID-19, enrolled during active disease.

The chain joins TRBV10-3 to TRBJ1-5; D not certain. The CDR3 has 12 amino acids. Germline V gene sequence: CDR1 ENHRY, CDR2 SYGVKD. Trimming took off 4 bases at V and 6 bases at J, with 7 bases between the two ends. This chain's CDR3 is CAISVGGQPQHF. The CDR3 bases are TGTGCCATCAGTGTAGGAGGTCAGCCCCAGCATTTT.

The chain combines TRBV9 with TRBJ2-3; 8 nucleotides agree with TRBD2. CDR1 and CDR2 (germline): SGDLS, YYNGEE. The CDR3 loop spans 15 amino acids. J gave up 3 bases and V 3 bases, and 6 bases lay outside the gene matches. CDR3 protein: CASSAGGLETDTQYF. The CDR3 DNA reads as TGTGCCAGCAGCGCGGGGGGGCTGGAAACAGATACGCAGTATTTT.

This chain joins TRBV27 and TRBJ2-5, with D tentatively TRBD1 (5 bases). V was clipped by 1 base and J by 2 bases, with 8 bases between them. Germline values: CDR1 MNHEY, CDR2 SMNVEV (reference sequence). This CDR3 region has 14 residues. The CDR3 region is CASSLYRQQETQYF. Written as DNA, the CDR3 is TGTGCCAGCAGTTTATACAGGCAGCAAGAGACCCAGTACTTC.

J is TRBJ2-1 and V is TRBV6-6; D is unclear. The CDR3 totals 11 residues. The V end was cut by 10 bases, the J end by 6 bases, with 10 bases between. Germline values: CDR1 MNHNY, CDR2 SVGAGI (reference sequence). CDR3 in DNA: TGTGCCACCCGGTCTGGCAATGAGCAGTTCTTC. Its protein is CATRSGNEQFF.

The CDR3 coding sequence is TGCGCCAGCAGCCAAAACGCGGGGGAACGGGGGACCCAGTACTTC. This translates into CASSQNAGERGTQYF. V gene TRBV4-3 combines with J gene TRBJ2-5, with 7 bases fitting TRBD2. Germline V gene sequence: CDR1 LGHNA, CDR2 YSLEER. The CDR3 consists of 15 residues. V dropped 2 bases and J dropped 7; count of bases not matched to a gene: 10.

The CDR3, as DNA: TGCGCCTCGACAGGGATTGGAGATACGCAGTATTTT. Translation: CASTGIGDTQYF. The J gene is TRBJ2-3, the V gene TRBV5-1; 7 nucleotides match TRBD1. This CDR3 region has 12 residues. Germline lookup yields CDR1 SGHRS and CDR2 YFSETQ. V lost 10 bases to trimming and J lost 5 bases; unmatched junction nucleotides: 7.

This chain uses TRBV5-5 with TRBJ2-5; 12 bases fit TRBD1. CDR1 and CDR2 from the germline V gene are SGHKS and YYEKEE (reference sequence). The length of the CDR3 is 17 residues. The J segment lost 5 bases and the V segment lost 3 bases, leaving 11 bases of the junction unmatched. As DNA, the CDR3 is TGTGCCAGCAGCTCTCAAGGGGACAGGGGGCGCGGGGAGACCCAGTACTTC. Its protein is CASSSQGDRGRGETQYF. Variable domain in full (rest from reference TRBV5-5 and TRBJ2-5): DAGVTQSPTHLIKTRGQQVTLRCSPISGHKSVSWYQQVLGQGPQFIFQYYEKEERGRGNFPDRFSARQFPNYSSELNVNALLLGDSALYLCASSSQGDRGRGETQYFGPGTRLLVL.

The rearrangement uses TRBV27 and TRBJ1-2, with 7 bases fitting TRBD1. Germline trimming cut 8 bases from V and 8 bases from J; bases unmatched to any gene: 5. Looked up from germline, CDR1 is MNHEY and CDR2 is SMNVEV (reference sequence). The CDR3 is 11 amino acids. This chain's CDR3 is CASGTVGGYTF. CDR3 DNA: TGTGCCAGCGGGACAGTGGGGGGCTACACCTTC.

The chain joins TRBV6-6 to TRBJ1-2; D uncertain. Trimming pared 7 bases from V and 3 bases from J, leaving 15 bases between. The germline V gene encodes CDR1 MNHNY and CDR2 SVGAGI (reference sequence). CDR3 length equals 14 residues. The CDR3 spells CASTSAGGYYGYTF. DNA of the CDR3: TGTGCCAGCACCTCGGCCGGCGGCTACTATGGCTACACCTTC.

The chain couples TRBV12-5 to TRBJ2-3; D gene ambiguous. V was cut by 6 bases and J by 3 bases, with 13 bases left in between. The CDR3 totals 14 residues. Germline values: CDR1 LGHNT, CDR2 FRNRAP. CDR3 nucleotides: TGTGCTAGTGGGGTCGACTTGGCTACAGATACGCAGTATTTT. Translated: CASGVDLATDTQYF. Drawing the rest from reference TRBV12-5 and TRBJ2-3, the complete variable domain is DARVTQTPRHKVTEMGQEVTMRCQPILGHNTVFWYRQTMMQGLELLAYFRNRAPLDDSGMPKDRFSAEMPDATLATLKIQPSEPRDSAVYFCASGVDLATDTQYFGPGTRLTVL.

This rearrangement joins TRBV18 to TRBJ1-2; tentatively, D is TRBD1 (5 bases). Between the trimmed V and J ends, which lost 3 bases and 3 bases, there was a span of 14 bases. CDR1 and CDR2 (germline): KGHSH, LQKENI. The CDR3 sequence is 15 residues long. The CDR3 reads CASSPNRPEYYGYTF. In nucleotides, the CDR3 is TGTGCCAGCTCACCTAACAGGCCGGAATACTATGGCTACACCTTC.

This clone is a singleton in its sample. This chain links TRBV27 with TRBJ2-7; 8 bases fit TRBD1. The V segment lost 7 bases and the J segment 4 bases; nucleotides outside the gene matches: 15. CDR1 and CDR2 (germline): MNHEY, SMNVEV (reference sequence). This CDR3 is built from 16 residues. The CDR3 region is CASKSRGREEGYEQYF. The CDR3 nucleotides read TGTGCCAGCAAGTCCAGGGGGCGCGAGGAGGGTTACGAGCAGTACTTC.

The chain recombines TRBV6-1 with TRBJ1-3; 8 bases align to TRBD1. V was pared by 0 bases and J by 0 bases, with 4 bases of the junction left unmatched. CDR1 is MNHNS, CDR2 SASEGT, per germline. This CDR3 comprises 17 residues. The CDR3 DNA reads as TGTGCCAGCAGTGAAGCGACAGGGGCCAGCTCTGGAAACACCATATATTTT. Translation: CASSEATGASSGNTIYF.